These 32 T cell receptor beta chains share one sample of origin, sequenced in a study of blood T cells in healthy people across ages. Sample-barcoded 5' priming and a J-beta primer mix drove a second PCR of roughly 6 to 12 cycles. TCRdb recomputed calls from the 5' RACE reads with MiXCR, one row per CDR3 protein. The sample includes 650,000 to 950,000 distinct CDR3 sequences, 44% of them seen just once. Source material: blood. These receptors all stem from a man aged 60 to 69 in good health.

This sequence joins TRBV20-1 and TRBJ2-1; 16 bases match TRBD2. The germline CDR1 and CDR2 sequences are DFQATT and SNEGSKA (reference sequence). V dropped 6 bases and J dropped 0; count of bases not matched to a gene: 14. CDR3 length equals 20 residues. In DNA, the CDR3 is TGCAGTGCGCCCGACTTGTTGGGACTAGCGGGGGGGCCCTCCTACAATGAGCAGTTCTTC. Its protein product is CSAPDLLGLAGGPSYNEQFF.

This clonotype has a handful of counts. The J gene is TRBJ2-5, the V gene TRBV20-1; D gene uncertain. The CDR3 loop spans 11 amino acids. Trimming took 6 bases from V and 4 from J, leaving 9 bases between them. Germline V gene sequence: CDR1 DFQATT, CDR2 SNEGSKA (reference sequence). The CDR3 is CSANQGETQYF. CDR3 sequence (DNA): TGCAGTGCCAACCAAGGAGAGACCCAGTACTTC.

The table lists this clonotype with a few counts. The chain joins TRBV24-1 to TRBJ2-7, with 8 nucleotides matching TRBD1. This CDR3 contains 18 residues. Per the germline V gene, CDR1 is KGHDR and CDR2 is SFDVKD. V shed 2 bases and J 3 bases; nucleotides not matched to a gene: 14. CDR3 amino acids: CATSDSGFGQGKVYEQYF. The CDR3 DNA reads TGTGCCACCAGTGATTCCGGATTTGGACAGGGCAAGGTCTACGAGCAGTACTTC.

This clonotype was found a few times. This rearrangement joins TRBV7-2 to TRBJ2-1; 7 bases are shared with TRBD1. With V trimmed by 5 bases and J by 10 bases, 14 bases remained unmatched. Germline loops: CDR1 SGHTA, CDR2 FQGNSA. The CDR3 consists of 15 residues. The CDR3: CASSVTAQGRREQFF. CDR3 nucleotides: TGTGCCAGCAGCGTAACCGCACAGGGGCGGAGGGAGCAGTTCTTC.

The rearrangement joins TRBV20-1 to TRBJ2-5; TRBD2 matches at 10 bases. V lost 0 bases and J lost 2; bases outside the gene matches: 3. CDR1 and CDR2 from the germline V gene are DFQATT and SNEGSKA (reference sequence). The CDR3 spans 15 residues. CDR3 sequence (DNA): TGCAGTGCTAGAGAAGCGGGGGGGCTTCAAGAGACCCAGTACTTC. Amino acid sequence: CSAREAGGLQETQYF.

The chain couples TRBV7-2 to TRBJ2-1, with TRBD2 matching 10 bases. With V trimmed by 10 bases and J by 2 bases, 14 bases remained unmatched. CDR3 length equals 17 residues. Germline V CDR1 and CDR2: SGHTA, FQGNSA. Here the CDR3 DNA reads TGTGCCAACAGTAGAAGCGGGGGGGCCGCAACCTACAATGAGCAGTTCTTC. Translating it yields CANSRSGGAATYNEQFF. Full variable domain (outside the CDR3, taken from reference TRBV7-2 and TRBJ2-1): GAGVSQSPSNKVTEKGKDVELRCDPISGHTALYWYRQSLGQGLEFLIYFQGNSAPDKSGLPSDRFSAERTGGSVSTLTIQRTQQEDSAVYLCANSRSGGAATYNEQFFGPGTRLTVL.

The CDR3 is CASSGFRGGLNNEQFF. The DNA for the CDR3 is TGTGCCAGCAGTGGGTTTCGAGGGGGACTAAACAATGAGCAGTTCTTC. The rearrangement links TRBV2 to TRBJ2-1, with D possibly being TRBD2 (7 bases). The ends were cut back, 4 bases at V and 5 bases at J, with 18 bases in the middle. Germline CDR1 reads SNHLY; CDR2 reads FYNNEI. The CDR3 is 16 residues long. Based on the CDR3 plus reference TRBV2 and TRBJ2-1, the full variable domain is EPEVTQTPSHQVTQMGQEVILRCVPISNHLYFYWYRQILGQKVEFLVSFYNNEISEKSEIFDDQFSVERPDGSNFTLKIRSTKLEDSAMYFCASSGFRGGLNNEQFFGPGTRLTVL.

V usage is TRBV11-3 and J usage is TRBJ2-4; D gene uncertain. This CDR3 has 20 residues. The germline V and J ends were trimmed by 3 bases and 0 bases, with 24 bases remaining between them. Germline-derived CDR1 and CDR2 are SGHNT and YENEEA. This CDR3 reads CASSLIIPEASFLAKNIQYF. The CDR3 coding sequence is TGTGCCAGCAGCTTGATAATTCCCGAGGCGTCTTTTCTAGCCAAAAACATTCAGTACTTC.

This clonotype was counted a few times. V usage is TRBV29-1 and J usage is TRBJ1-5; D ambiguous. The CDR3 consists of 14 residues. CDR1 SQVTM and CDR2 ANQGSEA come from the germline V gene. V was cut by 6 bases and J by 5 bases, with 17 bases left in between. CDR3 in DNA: TGCAGCGTAGCCGAGGGATCTGGTTATCAGCCCCAGCATTTT. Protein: CSVAEGSGYQPQHF.

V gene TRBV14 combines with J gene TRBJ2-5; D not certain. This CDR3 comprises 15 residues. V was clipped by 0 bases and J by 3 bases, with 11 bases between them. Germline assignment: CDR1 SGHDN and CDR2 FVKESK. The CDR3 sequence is CASSQDIRPKETQYF. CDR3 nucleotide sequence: TGTGCCAGCAGCCAAGATATTCGCCCAAAAGAGACCCAGTACTTC.

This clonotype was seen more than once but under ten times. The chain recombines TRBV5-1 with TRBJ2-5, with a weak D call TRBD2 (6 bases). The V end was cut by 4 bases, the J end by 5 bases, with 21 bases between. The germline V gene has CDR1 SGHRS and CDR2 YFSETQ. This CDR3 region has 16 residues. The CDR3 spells CASSPGARGPVETQYF. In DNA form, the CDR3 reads TGCGCCAGCAGCCCAGGTGCGCGGGGTCCGGTGGAGACCCAGTACTTC.

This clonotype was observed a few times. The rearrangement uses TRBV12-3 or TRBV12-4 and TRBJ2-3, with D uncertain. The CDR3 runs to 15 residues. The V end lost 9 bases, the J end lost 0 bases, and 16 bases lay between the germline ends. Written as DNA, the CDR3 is TGTGCCAGTACTCAAAGAGCTCTCAGCACAGATACGCAGTATTTT. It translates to CASTQRALSTDTQYF.

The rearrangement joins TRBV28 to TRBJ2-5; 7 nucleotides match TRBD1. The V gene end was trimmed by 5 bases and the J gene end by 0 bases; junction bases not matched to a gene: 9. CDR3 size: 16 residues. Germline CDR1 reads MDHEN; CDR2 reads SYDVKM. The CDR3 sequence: CASSPGTAGYQETQYF. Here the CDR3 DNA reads TGTGCCAGCAGTCCCGGGACAGCTGGCTACCAAGAGACCCAGTACTTC.

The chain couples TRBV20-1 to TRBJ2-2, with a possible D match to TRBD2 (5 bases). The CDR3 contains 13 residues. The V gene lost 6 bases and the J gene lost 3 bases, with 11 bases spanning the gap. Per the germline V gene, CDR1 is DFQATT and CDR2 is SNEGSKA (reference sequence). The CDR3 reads CSARRFDTGELFF. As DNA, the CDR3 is TGCAGTGCCCGGAGGTTCGACACCGGGGAGCTGTTTTTT.

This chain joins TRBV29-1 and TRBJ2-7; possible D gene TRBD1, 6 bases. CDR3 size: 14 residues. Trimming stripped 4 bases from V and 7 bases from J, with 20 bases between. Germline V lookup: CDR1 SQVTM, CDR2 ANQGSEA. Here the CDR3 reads CSVAAGTQNREQYF. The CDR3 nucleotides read TGCAGCGTTGCTGCCGGGACACAAAATCGGGAGCAGTACTTC.

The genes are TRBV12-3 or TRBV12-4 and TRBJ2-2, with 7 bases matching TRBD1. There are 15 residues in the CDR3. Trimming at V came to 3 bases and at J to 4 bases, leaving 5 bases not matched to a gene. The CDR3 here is CASSFRDSGTGELFF. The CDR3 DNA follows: TGTGCCAGCAGTTTCAGGGACAGCGGCACCGGGGAGCTGTTTTTT.

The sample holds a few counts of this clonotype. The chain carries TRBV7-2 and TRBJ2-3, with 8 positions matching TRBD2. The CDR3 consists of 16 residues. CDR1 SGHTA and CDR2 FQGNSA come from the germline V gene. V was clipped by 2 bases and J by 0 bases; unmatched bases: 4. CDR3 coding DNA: TGTGCCAGCAGCTTATTAGCGGGGTCTAGCACAGATACGCAGTATTTT. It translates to CASSLLAGSSTDTQYF. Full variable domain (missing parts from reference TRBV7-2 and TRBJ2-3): GAGVSQSPSNKVTEKGKDVELRCDPISGHTALYWYRQSLGQGLEFLIYFQGNSAPDKSGLPSDRFSAERTGGSVSTLTIQRTQQEDSAVYLCASSLLAGSSTDTQYFGPGTRLTVL.

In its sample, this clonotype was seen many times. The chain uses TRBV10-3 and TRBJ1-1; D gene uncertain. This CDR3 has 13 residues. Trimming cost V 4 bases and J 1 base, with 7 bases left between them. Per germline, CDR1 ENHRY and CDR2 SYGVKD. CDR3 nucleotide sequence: TGTGCCATCAGTGGAGGGTCGAACACTGAAGCTTTCTTT. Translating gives CAISGGSNTEAFF.

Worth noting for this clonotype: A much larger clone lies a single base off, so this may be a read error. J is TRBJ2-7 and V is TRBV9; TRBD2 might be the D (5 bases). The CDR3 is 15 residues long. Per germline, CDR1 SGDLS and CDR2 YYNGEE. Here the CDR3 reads CANSVEGDASYEQYF. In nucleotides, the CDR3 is TGTGCCAACAGCGTCGAGGGAGATGCCTCCTACGAGCAGTACTTC.

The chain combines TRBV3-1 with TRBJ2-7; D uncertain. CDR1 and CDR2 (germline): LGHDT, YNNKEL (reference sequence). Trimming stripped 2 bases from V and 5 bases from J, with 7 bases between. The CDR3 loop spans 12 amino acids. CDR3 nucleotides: TGTGCCAGCAGCCAACCGGCCCACGAGCAGTACTTC. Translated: CASSQPAHEQYF.

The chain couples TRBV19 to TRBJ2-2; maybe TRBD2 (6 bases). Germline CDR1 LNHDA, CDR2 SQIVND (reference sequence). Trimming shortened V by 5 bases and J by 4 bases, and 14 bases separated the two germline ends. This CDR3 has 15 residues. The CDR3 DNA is TGTGCCAGTAGTGACGGGCGGGGCGGCACCGGGGAGCTGTTTTTT. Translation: CASSDGRGGTGELFF.

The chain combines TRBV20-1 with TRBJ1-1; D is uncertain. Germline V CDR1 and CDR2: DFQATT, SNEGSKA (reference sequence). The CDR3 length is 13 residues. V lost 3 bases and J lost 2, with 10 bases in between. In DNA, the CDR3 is TGCAGTGCTAGTTATTCAGATAACACTGAAGCTTTCTTT. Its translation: CSASYSDNTEAFF.

CDR3 DNA sequence: TGTGCCAGCAGCACCCGAGGGACAAATTACAATGAGCAGTACTTC. Its translation: CASSTRGTNYNEQYF. This chain joins TRBV28 and TRBJ2-5, with TRBD1 as a possible D gene (6 bases). The germline V and J ends were trimmed by 6 bases and 11 bases, with 25 bases remaining between them. The CDR3 totals 15 residues. The germline gives CDR1 MDHEN, CDR2 SYDVKM.

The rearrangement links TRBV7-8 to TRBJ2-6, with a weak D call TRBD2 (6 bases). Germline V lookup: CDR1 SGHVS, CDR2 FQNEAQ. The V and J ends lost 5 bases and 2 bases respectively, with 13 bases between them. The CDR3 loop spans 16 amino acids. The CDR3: CASSPSGRPGANVLTF. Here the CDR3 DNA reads TGTGCCAGCAGCCCCTCGGGGAGGCCTGGGGCCAACGTCCTGACTTTC.

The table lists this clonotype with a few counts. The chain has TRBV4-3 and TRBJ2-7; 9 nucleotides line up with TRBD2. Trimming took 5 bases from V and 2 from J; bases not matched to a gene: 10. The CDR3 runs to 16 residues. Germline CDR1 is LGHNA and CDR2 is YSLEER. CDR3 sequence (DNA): TGCGCCAGCAGCATAGATAGACTAGCGGCGGCCTACGAGCAGTACTTC. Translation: CASSIDRLAAAYEQYF.

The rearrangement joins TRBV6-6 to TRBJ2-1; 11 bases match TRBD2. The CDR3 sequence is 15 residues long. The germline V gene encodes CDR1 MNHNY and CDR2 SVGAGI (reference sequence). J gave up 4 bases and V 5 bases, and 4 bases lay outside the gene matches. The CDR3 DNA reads TGTGCCAGCAGTGTCTCTAGCGGGGGGTACAATGAGCAGTTCTTC. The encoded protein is CASSVSSGGYNEQFF.

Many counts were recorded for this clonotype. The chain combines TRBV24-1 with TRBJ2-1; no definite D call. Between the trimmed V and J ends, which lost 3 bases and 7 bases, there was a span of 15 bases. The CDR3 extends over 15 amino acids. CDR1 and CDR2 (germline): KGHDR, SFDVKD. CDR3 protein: CATSDRAGGRNEQFF. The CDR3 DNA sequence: TGTGCCACCAGTGATAGGGCCGGTGGACGAAATGAGCAGTTCTTC.

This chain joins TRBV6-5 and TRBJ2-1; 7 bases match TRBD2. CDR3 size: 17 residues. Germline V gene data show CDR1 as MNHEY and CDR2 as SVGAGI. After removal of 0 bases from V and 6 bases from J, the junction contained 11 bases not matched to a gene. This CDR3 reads CASSYSIGRAGTNEQFF. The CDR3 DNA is TGTGCCAGCAGTTACTCGATTGGGCGAGCGGGGACCAATGAGCAGTTCTTC.

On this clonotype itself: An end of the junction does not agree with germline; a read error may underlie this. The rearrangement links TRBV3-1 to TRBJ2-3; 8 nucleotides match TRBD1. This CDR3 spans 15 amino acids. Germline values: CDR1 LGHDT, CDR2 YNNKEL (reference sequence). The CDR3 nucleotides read TGTGCCAGCAGCCAAGAACGGGACAGGACAGCTACGCAGTATTTT. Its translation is CASSQERDRTATQYF.

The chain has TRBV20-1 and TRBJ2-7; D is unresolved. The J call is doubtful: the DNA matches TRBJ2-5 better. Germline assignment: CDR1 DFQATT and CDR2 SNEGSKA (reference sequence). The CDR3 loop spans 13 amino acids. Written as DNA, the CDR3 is TGCAGTGCTAGGGTCCCGGCGATAGAGACCCAGTACTTC. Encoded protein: CSARVPAIETQYF.

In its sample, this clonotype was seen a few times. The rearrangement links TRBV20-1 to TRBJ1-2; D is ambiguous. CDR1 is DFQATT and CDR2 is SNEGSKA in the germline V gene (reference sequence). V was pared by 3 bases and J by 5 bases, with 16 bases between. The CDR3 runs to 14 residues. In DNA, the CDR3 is TGCAGTGCTAGCTCGGTCACGAGGGCTTATGGCTACACCTTC. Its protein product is CSASSVTRAYGYTF.

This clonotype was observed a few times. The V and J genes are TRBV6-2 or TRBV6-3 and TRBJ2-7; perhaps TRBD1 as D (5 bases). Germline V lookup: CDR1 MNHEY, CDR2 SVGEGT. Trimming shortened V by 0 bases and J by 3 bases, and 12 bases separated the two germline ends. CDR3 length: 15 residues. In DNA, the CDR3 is TGTGCCAGCAGTTACTCGGATACAGGAATCTACGAGCAGTACTTC. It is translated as CASSYSDTGIYEQYF.